A single sample is the source of the 2 T cell receptor beta chains below, sequenced in a study of technical replicates of blood from several donors. The repertoire was sequenced with immunoSEQ multiplex PCR; TCRdb's copy has only in-frame clones and lacks some. The repertoire holds some 74,000 clones, with over 95% as singletons. Sequencing was done on a sample of T cells isolated from PBMCs. The receptors derive from a human donor in good health.

This clone appeared a single time. The J gene is TRBJ2-7, the V gene TRBV4-1, with D perhaps matching TRBD1 (5 bases). Germline CDR1 reads MGHRA; CDR2 reads YSYEKL. The CDR3 sequence is 15 residues long. Trimming removed 4 bases from V and 3 bases from J, with 16 bases in between. CDR3 sequence reads: CASSLSLSRGYEQYF. CDR3 DNA: TGCGCCAGCAGCCTTAGTCTATCTAGGGGCTACGAGCAGTACTTC.

This clone came up once. V and J are TRBV30 and TRBJ1-3, with D perhaps matching TRBD1 (5 bases). The CDR3 extends over 12 amino acids. V was cut by 2 bases and J by 8 bases, with 10 bases left in between. CDR1 is GTSNPN and CDR2 is SVGIG in the germline V gene (reference sequence). The CDR3 region has the DNA TGTGCCTGGAGTAGGGGTTTAGACACCATATATTTT. Translating gives CAWSRGLDTIYF.